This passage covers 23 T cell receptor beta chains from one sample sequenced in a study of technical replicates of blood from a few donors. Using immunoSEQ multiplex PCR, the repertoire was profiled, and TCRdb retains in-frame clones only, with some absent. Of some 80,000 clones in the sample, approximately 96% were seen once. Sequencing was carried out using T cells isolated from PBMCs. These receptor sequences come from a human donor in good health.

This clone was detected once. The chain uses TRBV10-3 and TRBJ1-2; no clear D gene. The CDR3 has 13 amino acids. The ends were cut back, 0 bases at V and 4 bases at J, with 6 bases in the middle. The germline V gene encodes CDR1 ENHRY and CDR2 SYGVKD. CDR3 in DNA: TGTGCCATCAGTGAGTCGAGTGCCTATGGCTACACCTTC. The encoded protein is CAISESSAYGYTF.

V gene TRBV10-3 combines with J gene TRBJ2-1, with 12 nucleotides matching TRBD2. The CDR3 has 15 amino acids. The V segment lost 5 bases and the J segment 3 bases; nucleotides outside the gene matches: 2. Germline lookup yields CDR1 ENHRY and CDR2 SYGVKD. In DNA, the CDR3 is TGTGCCATCAGTAGACTAGCGGGGGACTACAATGAGCAGTTCTTC. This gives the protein CAISRLAGDYNEQFF.

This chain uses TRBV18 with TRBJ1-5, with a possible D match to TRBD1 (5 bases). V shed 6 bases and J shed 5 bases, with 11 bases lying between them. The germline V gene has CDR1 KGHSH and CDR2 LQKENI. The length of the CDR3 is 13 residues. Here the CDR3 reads CASSPDSHQPQHF. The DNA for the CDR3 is TGTGCCAGCTCCCCAGACAGCCATCAGCCCCAGCATTTT.

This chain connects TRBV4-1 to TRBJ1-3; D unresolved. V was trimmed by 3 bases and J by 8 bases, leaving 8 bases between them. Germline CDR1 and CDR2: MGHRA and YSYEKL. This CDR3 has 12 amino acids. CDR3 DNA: TGCGCCAGCAGCCAGCTAGGTCACACCATATATTTT. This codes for CASSQLGHTIYF.

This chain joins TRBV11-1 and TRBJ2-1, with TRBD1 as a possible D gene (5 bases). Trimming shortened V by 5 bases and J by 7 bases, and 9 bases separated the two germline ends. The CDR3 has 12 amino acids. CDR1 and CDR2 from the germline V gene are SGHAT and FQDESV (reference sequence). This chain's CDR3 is CASSQGRNEQFF. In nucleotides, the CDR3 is TGTGCCAGCAGCCAGGGAAGGAATGAGCAGTTCTTC.

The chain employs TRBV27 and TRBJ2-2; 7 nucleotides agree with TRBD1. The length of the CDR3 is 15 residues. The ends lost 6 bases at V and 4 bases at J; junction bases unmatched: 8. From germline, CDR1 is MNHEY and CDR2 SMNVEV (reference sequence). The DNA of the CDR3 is TGTGCCAGCAGCTTCGACAGGGTTGGCACCGGGGAGCTGTTTTTT. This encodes CASSFDRVGTGELFF.

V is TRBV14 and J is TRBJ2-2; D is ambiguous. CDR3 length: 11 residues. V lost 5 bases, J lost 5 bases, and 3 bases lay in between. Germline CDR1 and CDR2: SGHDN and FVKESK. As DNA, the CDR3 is TGTGCCAGCAGCTTAACCGGGGAGCTGTTTTTT. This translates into CASSLTGELFF.

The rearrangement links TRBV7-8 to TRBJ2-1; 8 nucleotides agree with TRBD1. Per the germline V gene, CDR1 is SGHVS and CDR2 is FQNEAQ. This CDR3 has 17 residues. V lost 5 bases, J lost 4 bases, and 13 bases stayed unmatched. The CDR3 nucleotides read TGTGCCAGCAGCCTTACAGGGGGAAGCCCTTATTACAATGAGCAGTTCTTC. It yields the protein CASSLTGGSPYYNEQFF.

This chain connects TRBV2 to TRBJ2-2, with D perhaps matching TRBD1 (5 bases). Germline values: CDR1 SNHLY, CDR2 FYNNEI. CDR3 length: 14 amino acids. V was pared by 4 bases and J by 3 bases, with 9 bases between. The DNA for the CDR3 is TGTGCCAGCAGTGCCCCCAGGGACACCGGGGAGCTGTTTTTT. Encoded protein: CASSAPRDTGELFF.

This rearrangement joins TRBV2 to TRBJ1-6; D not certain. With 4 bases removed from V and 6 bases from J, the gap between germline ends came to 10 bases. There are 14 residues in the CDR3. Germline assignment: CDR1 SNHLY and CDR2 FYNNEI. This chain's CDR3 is CASSALQSNSPLHF. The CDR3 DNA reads TGTGCCAGCAGTGCATTACAGAGTAATTCACCCCTCCACTTT. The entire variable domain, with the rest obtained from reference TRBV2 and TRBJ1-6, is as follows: EPEVTQTPSHQVTQMGQEVILRCVPISNHLYFYWYRQILGQKVEFLVSFYNNEISEKSEIFDDQFSVERPDGSNFTLKIRSTKLEDSAMYFCASSALQSNSPLHFGNGTRLTVT.

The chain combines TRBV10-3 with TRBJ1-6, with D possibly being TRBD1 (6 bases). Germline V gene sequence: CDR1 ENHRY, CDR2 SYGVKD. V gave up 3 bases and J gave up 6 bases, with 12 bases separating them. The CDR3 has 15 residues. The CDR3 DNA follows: TGTGCCATCAGTGAAGGCAGGGGTCGTAATTCACCCCTCCACTTT. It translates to CAISEGRGRNSPLHF.

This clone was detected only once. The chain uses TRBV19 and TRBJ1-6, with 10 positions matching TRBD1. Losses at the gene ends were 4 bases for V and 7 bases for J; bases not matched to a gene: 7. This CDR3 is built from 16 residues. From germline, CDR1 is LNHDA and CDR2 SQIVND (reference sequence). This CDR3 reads CASSNDRGLGNSPLHF. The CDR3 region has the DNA TGTGCCAGTAGTAATGACAGGGGGCTGGGAAATTCACCCCTCCACTTT. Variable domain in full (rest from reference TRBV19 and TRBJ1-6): DGGITQSPKYLFRKEGQNVTLSCEQNLNHDAMYWYRQDPGQGLRLIYYSQIVNDFQKGDIAEGYSVSREKKESFPLTVTSAQKNPTAFYLCASSNDRGLGNSPLHFGNGTRLTVT.

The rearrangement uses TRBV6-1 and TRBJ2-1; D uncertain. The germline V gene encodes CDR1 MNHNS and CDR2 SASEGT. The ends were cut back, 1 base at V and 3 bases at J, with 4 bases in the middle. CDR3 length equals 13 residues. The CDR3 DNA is TGTGCCAGCAGTGAAGACAGCTACAATGAGCAGTTCTTC. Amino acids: CASSEDSYNEQFF.

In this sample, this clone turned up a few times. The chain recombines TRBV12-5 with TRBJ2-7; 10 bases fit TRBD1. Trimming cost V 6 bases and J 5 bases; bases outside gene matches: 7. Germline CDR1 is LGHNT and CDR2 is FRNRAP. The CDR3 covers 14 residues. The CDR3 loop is CASGLGQGVNEQYF. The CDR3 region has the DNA TGTGCTAGTGGCCTTGGACAGGGGGTCAACGAGCAGTACTTC.

CDR3 in amino acids: CASKDYRGVSNTGELFF. Here the CDR3 DNA reads TGTGCCAGCAAGGACTATCGGGGGGTCTCGAACACCGGGGAGCTGTTTTTT. V is TRBV28 and J is TRBJ2-2, with 7 bases lining up with TRBD2. CDR1 and CDR2 (germline): MDHEN, SYDVKM. V shed 7 bases, J shed 0 bases, and the junction held 11 bases outside the gene matches. The CDR3 is 17 amino acids. The full variable domain, completed using reference TRBV28 and TRBJ2-2, is DVKVTQSSRYLVKRTGEKVFLECVQDMDHENMFWYRQDPGLGLRLIYFSYDVKMKEKGDIPEGYSVSREKKERFSLILESASTNQTSMYLCASKDYRGVSNTGELFFGEGSRLTVL.

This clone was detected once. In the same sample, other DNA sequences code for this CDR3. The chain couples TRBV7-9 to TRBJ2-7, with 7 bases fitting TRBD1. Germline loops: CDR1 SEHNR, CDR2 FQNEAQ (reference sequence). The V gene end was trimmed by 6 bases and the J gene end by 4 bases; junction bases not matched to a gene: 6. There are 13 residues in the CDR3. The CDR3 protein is CASSPPGGYEQYF. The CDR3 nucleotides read TGTGCCAGCAGTCCCCCAGGGGGATACGAGCAGTACTTC. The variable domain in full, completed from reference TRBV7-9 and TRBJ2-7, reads DTGVSQNPRHKITKRGQNVTFRCDPISEHNRLYWYRQTLGQGPEFLTYFQNEAQLEKSRLLSDRFSAERPKGSFSTLEIQRTEQGDSAMYLCASSPPGGYEQYFGPGTRLTVT.

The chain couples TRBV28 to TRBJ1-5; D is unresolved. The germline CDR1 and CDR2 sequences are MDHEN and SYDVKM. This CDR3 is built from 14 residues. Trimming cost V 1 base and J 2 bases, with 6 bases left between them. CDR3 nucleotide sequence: TGTGCCAGCAGTTTATTGGGAGGCAATCAGCCCCAGCATTTT. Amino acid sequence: CASSLLGGNQPQHF.

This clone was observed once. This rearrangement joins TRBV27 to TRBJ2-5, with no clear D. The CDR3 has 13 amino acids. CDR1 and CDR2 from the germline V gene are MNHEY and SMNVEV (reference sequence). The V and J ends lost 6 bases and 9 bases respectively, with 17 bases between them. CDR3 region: CASRASNLNAQYF. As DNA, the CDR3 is TGTGCCAGCAGGGCAAGTAACCTGAACGCCCAGTACTTC.

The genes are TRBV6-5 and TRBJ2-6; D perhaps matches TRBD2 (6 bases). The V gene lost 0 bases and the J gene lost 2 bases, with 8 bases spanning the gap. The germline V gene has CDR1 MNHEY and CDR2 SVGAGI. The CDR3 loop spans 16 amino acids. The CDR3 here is CASSYSWGAGANVLTF. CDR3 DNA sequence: TGTGCCAGCAGTTACTCGTGGGGGGCTGGGGCCAACGTCCTGACTTTC.

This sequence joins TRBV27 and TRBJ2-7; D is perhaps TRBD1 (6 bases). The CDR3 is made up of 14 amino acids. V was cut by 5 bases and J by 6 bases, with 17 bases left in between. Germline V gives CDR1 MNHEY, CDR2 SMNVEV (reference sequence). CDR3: CASSQTGYVPEQYF. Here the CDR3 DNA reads TGTGCCAGCAGTCAAACAGGGTACGTCCCCGAGCAGTACTTC.

The CDR3 is CASTGRDSGHHGYTF. The CDR3, as DNA: TGTGCCAGCACCGGAAGGGACTCAGGACACCATGGCTACACCTTC. The rearrangement joins TRBV2 to TRBJ1-2; tentative D call: TRBD1 (5 bases). With 7 bases removed from V and 6 bases from J, the gap between germline ends came to 21 bases. The germline CDR1 and CDR2 sequences are SNHLY and FYNNEI. The CDR3 loop spans 15 amino acids.

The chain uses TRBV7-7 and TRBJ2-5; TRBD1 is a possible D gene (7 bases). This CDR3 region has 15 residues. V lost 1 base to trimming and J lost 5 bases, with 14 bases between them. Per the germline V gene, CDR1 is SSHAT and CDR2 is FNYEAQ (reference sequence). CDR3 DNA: TGTGCCAGCAGCTTAGGGGCAGGGGGGCCGGAGACCCAGTACTTC. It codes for CASSLGAGGPETQYF.

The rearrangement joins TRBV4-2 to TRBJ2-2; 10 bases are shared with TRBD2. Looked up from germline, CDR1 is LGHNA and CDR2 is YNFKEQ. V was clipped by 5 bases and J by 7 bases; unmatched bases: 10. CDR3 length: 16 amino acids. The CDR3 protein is CASSTHGQRGGGELFF. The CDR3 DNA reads TGTGCCAGCAGCACTCACGGCCAGCGGGGGGGCGGGGAGCTGTTTTTT.